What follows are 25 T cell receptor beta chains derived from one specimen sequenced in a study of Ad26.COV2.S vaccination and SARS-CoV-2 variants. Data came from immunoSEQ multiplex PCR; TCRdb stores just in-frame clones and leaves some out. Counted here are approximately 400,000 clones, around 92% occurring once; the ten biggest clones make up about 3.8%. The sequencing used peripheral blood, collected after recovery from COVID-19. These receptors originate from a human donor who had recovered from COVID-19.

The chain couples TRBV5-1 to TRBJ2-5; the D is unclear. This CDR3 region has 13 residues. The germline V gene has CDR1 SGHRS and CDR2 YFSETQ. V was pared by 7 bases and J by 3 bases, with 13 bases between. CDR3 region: CASHKGPEETQYF. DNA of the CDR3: TGCGCCAGCCACAAGGGCCCCGAAGAGACCCAGTACTTC.

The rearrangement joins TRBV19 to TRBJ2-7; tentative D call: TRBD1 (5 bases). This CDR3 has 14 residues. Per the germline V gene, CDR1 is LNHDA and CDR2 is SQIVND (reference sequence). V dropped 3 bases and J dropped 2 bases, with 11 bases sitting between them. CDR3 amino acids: CASSMKTATYEQYF. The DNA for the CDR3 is TGTGCCAGTAGTATGAAGACAGCTACCTACGAGCAGTACTTC.

The CDR3 DNA sequence: TGTGCCACCAGCAGAGATTTGAGCTCCTACGAGCAGTACTTC. Its translation: CATSRDLSSYEQYF. The chain joins TRBV15 to TRBJ2-7; no definite D call. The CDR3 extends over 14 amino acids. The V gene lost 0 bases and the J gene lost 0 bases, with 6 bases spanning the gap. Germline CDR1 and CDR2: LNHNV and YYDKDF (reference sequence).

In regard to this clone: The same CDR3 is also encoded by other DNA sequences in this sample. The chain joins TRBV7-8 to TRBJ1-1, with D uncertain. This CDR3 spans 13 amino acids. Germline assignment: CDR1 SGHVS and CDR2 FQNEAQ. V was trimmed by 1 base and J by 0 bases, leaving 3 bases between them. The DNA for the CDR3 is TGTGCCAGCAGCTTAGAGGTGAACACTGAAGCTTTCTTT. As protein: CASSLEVNTEAFF. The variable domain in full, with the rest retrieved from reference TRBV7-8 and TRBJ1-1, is GAGVSQSPRYKVAKRGQDVALRCDPISGHVSLFWYQQALGQGPEFLTYFQNEAQLDKSGLPSDRFFAERPEGSVSTLKIQRTQQEDSAVYLCASSLEVNTEAFFGQGTRLTVV.

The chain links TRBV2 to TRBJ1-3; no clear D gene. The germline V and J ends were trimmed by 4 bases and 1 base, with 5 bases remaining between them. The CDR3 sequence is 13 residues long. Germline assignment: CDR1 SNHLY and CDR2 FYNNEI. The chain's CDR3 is CASSARSGNTIYF. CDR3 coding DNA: TGTGCCAGCAGTGCACGTTCTGGAAACACCATATATTTT. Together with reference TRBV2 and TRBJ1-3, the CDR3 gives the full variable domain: EPEVTQTPSHQVTQMGQEVILRCVPISNHLYFYWYRQILGQKVEFLVSFYNNEISEKSEIFDDQFSVERPDGSNFTLKIRSTKLEDSAMYFCASSARSGNTIYFGEGSWLTVV.

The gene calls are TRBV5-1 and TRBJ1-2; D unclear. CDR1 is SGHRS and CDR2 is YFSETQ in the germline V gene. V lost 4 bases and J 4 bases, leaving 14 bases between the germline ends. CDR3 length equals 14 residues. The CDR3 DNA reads TGCGCCAGCAGCACGGGAGGCAGGATCTATGGCTACACCTTC. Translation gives CASSTGGRIYGYTF.

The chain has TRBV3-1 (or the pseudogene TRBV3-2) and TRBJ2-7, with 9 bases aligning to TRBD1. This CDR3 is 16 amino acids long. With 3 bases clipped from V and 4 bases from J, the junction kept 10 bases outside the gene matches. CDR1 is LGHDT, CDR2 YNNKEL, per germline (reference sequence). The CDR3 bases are TGTGCCAGCAGCCAGGGACCGGGGACAGGGAAGTACGAGCAGTACTTC. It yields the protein CASSQGPGTGKYEQYF.

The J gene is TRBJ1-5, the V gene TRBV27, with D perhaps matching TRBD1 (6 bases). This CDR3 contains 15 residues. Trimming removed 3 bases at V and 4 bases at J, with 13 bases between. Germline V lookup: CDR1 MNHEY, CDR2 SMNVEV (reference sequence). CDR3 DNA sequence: TGTGCCAGCAGTTTTATCGGACAGCAGAATCAGCCCCAGCATTTT. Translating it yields CASSFIGQQNQPQHF.

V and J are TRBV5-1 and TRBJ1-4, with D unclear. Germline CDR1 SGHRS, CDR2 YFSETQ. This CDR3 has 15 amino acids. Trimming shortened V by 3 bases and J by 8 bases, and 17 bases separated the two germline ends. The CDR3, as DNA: TGCGCCAGCAGCTCTCCGGGCCCTTCGGAGGAAAAACTGTTTTTT. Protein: CASSSPGPSEEKLFF.

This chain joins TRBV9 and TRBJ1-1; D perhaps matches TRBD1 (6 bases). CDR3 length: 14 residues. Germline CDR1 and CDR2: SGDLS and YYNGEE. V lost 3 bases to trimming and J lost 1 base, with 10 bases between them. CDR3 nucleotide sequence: TGTGCCAGCAGCGGGTCGACAGGGAACACTGAAGCTTTCTTT. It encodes CASSGSTGNTEAFF.

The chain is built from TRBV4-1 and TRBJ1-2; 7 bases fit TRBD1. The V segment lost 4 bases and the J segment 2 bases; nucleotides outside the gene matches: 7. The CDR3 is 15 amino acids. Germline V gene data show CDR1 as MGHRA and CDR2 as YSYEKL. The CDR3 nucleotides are TGCGCCAGCAGCCGCCCGGGACAGTTGAACTATGGCTACACCTTC. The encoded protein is CASSRPGQLNYGYTF.

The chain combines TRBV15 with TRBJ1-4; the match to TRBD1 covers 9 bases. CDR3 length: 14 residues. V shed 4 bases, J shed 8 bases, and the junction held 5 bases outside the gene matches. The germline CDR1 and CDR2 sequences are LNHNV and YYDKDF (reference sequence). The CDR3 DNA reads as TGTGCCACCAGCATTCAAGGACAGGGGGAAAAACTGTTTTTT. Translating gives CATSIQGQGEKLFF. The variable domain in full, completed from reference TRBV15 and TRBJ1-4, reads DAMVIQNPRYQVTQFGKPVTLSCSQTLNHNVMYWYQQKSSQAPKLLFHYYDKDFNNEADTPDNFQSRRPNTSFCFLDIRSPGLGDTAMYLCATSIQGQGEKLFFGSGTQLSVL.

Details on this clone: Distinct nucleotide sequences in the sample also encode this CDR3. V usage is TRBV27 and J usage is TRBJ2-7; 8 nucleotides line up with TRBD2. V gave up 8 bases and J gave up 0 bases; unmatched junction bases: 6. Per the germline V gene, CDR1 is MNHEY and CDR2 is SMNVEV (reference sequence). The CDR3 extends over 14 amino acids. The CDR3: CASSSGGSSYEQYF. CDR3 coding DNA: TGTGCCAGCTCAAGCGGGGGCTCCTCCTACGAGCAGTACTTC.

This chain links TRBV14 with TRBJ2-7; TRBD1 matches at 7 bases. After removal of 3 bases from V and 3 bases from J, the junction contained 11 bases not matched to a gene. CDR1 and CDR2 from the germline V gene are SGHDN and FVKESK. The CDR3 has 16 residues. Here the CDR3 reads CASSQGIGTVYYEQYF. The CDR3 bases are TGTGCCAGCAGCCAGGGTATTGGGACAGTCTACTACGAGCAGTACTTC.

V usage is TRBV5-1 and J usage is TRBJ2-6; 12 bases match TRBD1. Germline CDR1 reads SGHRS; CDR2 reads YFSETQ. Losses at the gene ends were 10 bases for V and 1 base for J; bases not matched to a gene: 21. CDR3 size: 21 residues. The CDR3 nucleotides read TGCGCCCGCCGCCGCGGGGGGCCCGGGACAGGGGGCCTTTCTGGGGCCAACGTCCTGACTTTC. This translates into CARRRGGPGTGGLSGANVLTF.

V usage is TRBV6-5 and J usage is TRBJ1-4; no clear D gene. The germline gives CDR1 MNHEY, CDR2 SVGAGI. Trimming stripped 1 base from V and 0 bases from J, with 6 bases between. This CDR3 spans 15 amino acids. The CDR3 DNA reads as TGTGCCAGCAGTTACTTCGGCGCAACTAATGAAAAACTGTTTTTT. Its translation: CASSYFGATNEKLFF.

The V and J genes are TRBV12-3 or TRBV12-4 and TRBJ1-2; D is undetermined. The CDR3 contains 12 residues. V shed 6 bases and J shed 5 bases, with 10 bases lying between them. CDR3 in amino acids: CASSLNLYGYTF. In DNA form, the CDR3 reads TGTGCCAGCAGCCTCAATCTTTATGGCTACACCTTC.

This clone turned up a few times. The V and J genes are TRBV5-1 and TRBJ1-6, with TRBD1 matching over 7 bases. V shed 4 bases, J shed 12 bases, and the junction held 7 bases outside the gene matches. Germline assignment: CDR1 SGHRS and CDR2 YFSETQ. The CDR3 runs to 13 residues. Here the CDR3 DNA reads TGCGCCAGCAGCGTAAACAGGGGAGAACCCCTCCACTTT. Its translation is CASSVNRGEPLHF.

CDR3 sequence: CASRSGQLDNEQFF. DNA for the CDR3: TGTGCCAGCAGGTCGGGACAGCTTGACAATGAGCAGTTCTTC. This chain connects TRBV6-5 to TRBJ2-1, with TRBD1 identical over 7 bases. The germline V gene has CDR1 MNHEY and CDR2 SVGAGI. V dropped 6 bases and J dropped 5; count of bases not matched to a gene: 7. This CDR3 is 14 amino acids long.

The CDR3 sequence: CASSAQGYGYTF. The CDR3 nucleotides read TGTGCCAGCAGTGCACAGGGGTATGGCTACACCTTC. V is TRBV25-1 and J is TRBJ1-2, with 7 nucleotides matching TRBD1. V shed 4 bases, J shed 5 bases, and the junction held 1 base outside the gene matches. CDR3 size: 12 residues. Looked up from germline, CDR1 is MGHDK and CDR2 is SYGVNS.

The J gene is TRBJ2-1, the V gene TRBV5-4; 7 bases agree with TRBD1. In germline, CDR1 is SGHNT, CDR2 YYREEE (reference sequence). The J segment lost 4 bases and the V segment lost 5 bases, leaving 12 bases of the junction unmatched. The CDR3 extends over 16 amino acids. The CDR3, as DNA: TGTGCCAGCAGTACCGACCCGGGACAGCGATACAATGAGCAGTTCTTC. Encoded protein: CASSTDPGQRYNEQFF.

The CDR3 DNA is TGTGCCAGTAGTACAGTCAGAACTTCGGACTATGGCTACACCTTC. This encodes CASSTVRTSDYGYTF. V is TRBV19 and J is TRBJ1-2; D not resolved. This CDR3 comprises 15 residues. Germline V lookup: CDR1 LNHDA, CDR2 SQIVND (reference sequence). V lost 4 bases to trimming and J lost 3 bases, with 15 bases between them.

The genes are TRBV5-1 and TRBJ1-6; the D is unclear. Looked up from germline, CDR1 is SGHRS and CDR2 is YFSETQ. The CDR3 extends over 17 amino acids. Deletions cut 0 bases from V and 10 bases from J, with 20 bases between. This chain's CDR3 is CASSLGSRGGIDSPLHF. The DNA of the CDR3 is TGCGCCAGCAGCTTGGGGTCGCGGGGTGGCATAGACTCACCCCTCCACTTT. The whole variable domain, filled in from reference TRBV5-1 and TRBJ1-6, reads KAGVTQTPRYLIKTRGQQVTLSCSPISGHRSVSWYQQTPGQGLQFLFEYFSETQRNKGNFPGRFSGRQFSNSRSEMNVSTLELGDSALYLCASSLGSRGGIDSPLHFGNGTRLTVT.

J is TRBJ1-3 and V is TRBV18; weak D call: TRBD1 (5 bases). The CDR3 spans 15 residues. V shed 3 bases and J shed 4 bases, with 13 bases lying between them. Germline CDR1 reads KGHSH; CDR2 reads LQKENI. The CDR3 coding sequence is TGTGCCAGCTCACCGGGGGGATACCAAGGAAACACCATATATTTT. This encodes CASSPGGYQGNTIYF. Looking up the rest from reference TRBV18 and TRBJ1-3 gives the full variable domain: NAGVMQNPRHLVRRRGQEARLRCSPMKGHSHVYWYRQLPEEGLKFMVYLQKENIIDESGMPKERFSAEFPKEGPSILRIQQVVRGDSAAYFCASSPGGYQGNTIYFGEGSWLTVV.

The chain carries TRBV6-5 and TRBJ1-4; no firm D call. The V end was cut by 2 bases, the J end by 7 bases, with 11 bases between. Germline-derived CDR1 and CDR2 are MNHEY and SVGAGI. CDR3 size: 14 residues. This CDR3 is CASSYAQVGEKLFF. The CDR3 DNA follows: TGTGCCAGCAGTTACGCCCAGGTCGGTGAAAAACTGTTTTTT.